This T cell receptor beta chain was captured in a study of blood T cell repertoires in COVID-19. The overall study: Spain, Italy and the United States supplied samples that represented acute and convalescent COVID-19. In each case, the material was cDNA or gDNA derived from T cells, B-cell-depleted T cells, or PBMCs.

V shed 5 bases and J shed 1 base, with 15 bases lying between them. The CDR3 extends over 15 amino acids. The V gene's germline CDR1 is SGDLS and CDR2 YYNGEE. Methods used by the authors: By means of reference gene primer amplification, nucleated cell counts were estimated. Sequencing used immunoSEQ multiplex PCR; TCRdb keeps in-frame clones, though not all of them. The DNA gave D and trimming, while V, J and clone size come from that table. Among roughly 43,000 clones listed, approximately 80% were seen once. This chain links TRBV9 with TRBJ1-1, with D perhaps TRBD1 (5 bases). The sequenced material came from peripheral blood. The receptor's source is a woman aged 60-70 years with acute or convalescent COVID-19. The CDR3 DNA reads TGTGCCAGCAGTGAGGACCCGGGGGGGAACACTGAAGCTTTCTTT. This codes for CASSEDPGGNTEAFF.